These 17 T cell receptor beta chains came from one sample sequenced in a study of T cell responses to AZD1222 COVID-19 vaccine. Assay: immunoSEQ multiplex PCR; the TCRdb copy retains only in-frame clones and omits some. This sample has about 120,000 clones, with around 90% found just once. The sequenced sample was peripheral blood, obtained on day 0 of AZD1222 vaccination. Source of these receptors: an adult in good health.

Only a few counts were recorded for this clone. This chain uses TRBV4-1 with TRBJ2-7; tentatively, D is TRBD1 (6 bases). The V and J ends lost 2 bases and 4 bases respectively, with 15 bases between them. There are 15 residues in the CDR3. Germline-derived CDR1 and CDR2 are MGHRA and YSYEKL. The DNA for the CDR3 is TGCGCCAGCAGCCAAACTCAGATACAGGGTTACGAGCAGTACTTC. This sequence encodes CASSQTQIQGYEQYF.

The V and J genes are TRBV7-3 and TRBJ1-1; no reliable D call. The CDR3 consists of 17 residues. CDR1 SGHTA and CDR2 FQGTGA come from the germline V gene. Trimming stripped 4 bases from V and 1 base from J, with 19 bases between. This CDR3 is CASSSPIPTGRNTEAFF. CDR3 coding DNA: TGTGCCAGCAGCTCTCCAATCCCAACCGGTAGGAACACTGAAGCTTTCTTT. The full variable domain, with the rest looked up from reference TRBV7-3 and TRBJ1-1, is GAGVSQTPSNKVTEKGKYVELRCDPISGHTALYWYRQSLGQGPEFLIYFQGTGAADDSGLPNDRFFAVRPEGSVSTLKIQRTERGDSAVYLCASSSPIPTGRNTEAFFGQGTRLTVV.

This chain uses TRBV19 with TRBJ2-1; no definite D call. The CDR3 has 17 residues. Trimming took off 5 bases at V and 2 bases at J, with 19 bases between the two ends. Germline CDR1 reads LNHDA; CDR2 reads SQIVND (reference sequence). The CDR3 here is CASSPGLGASAYNEQFF. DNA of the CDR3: TGTGCCAGTAGTCCCGGTCTAGGCGCCTCGGCCTACAATGAGCAGTTCTTC.

Here the CDR3 DNA reads TGTGCCAGCAGCGTATATAGCGGGCCTCCCCTAAATGAGCAGTTCTTC. Translated: CASSVYSGPPLNEQFF. The V and J genes are TRBV7-2 and TRBJ2-1, with 7 bases matching TRBD2. The ends lost 5 bases at V and 7 bases at J; junction bases unmatched: 14. CDR3 length: 16 residues. The germline V gene encodes CDR1 SGHTA and CDR2 FQGNSA.

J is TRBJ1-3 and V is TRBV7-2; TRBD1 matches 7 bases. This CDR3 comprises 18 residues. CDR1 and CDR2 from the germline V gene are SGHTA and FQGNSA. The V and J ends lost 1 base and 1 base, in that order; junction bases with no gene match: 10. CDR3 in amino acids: CASSLGEGAGLSGNTIYF. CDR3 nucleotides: TGTGCCAGCAGCTTAGGGGAGGGGGCAGGGTTGTCTGGAAACACCATATATTTT. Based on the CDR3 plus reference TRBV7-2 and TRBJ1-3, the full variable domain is GAGVSQSPSNKVTEKGKDVELRCDPISGHTALYWYRQSLGQGLEFLIYFQGNSAPDKSGLPSDRFSAERTGGSVSTLTIQRTQQEDSAVYLCASSLGEGAGLSGNTIYFGEGSWLTVV.

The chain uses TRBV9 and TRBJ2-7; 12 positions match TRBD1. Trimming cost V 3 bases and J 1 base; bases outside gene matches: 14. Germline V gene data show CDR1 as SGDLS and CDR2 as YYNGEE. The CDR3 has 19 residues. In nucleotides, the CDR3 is TGTGCCAGCAGCGCACCTCGGGACAGGGGGCTTGGCGAGTCCTACGAGCAGTACTTC. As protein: CASSAPRDRGLGESYEQYF.

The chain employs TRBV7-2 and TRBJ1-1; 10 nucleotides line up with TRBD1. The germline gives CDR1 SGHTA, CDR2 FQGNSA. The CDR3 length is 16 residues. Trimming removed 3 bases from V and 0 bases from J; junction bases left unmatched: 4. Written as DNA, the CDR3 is TGTGCCAGCAGCTTGTGGGGACAGGGGATGAACACTGAAGCTTTCTTT. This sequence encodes CASSLWGQGMNTEAFF. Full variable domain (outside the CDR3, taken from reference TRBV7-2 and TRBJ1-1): GAGVSQSPSNKVTEKGKDVELRCDPISGHTALYWYRQSLGQGLEFLIYFQGNSAPDKSGLPSDRFSAERTGGSVSTLTIQRTQQEDSAVYLCASSLWGQGMNTEAFFGQGTRLTVV.

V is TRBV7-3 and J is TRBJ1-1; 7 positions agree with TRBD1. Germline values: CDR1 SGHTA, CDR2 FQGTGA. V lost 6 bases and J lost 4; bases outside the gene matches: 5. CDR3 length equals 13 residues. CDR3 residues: CASSSGTATEAFF. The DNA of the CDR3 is TGTGCCAGCAGTTCCGGGACAGCCACTGAAGCTTTCTTT.

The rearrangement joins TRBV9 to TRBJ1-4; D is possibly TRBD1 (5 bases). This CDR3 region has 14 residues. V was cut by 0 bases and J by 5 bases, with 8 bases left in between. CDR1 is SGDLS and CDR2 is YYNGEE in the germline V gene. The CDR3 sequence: CASSVAGGNEKLFF. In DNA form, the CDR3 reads TGTGCCAGCAGCGTAGCGGGGGGGAATGAAAAACTGTTTTTT.

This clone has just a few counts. CDR3 in amino acids: CSASEGNTEAFF. DNA for the CDR3: TGCAGTGCTAGTGAAGGGAACACTGAAGCTTTCTTT. The V and J genes are TRBV20-1 and TRBJ1-1, with unresolved D. The V gene lost 3 bases and the J gene lost 1 base, with 6 bases spanning the gap. Germline CDR1 is DFQATT and CDR2 is SNEGSKA (reference sequence). The CDR3 loop spans 12 amino acids.

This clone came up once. Here the CDR3 reads CASSPTGRRYGYTF. The DNA of the CDR3 is TGTGCCAGCAGCCCGACGGGACGGCGCTATGGCTACACCTTC. This chain joins TRBV6-2 or TRBV6-3 and TRBJ1-2, with a possible D match to TRBD1 (5 bases). The germline CDR1 and CDR2 sequences are MNHEY and SVGEGT. This CDR3 spans 14 amino acids. V shed 6 bases and J shed 4 bases, with 15 bases lying between them.

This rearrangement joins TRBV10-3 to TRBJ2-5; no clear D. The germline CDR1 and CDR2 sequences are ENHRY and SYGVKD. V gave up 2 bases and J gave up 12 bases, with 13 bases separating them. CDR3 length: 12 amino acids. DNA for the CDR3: TGTGCCATCAGTGAGCGGACCCGTCACGAGTACTTC. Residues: CAISERTRHEYF.

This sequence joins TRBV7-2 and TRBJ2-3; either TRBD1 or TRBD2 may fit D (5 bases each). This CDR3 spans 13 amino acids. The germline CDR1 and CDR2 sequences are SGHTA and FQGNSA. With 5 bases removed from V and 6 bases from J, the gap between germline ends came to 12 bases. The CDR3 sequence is CASSGGVPDTQYF. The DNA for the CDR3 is TGTGCCAGCAGCGGGGGTGTTCCGGATACGCAGTATTTT.

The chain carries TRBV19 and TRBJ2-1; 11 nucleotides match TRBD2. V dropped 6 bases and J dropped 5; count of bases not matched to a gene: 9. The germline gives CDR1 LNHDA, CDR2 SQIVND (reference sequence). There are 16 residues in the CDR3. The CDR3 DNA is TGTGCCAGTAGACTAGCGGGGGCCCAACAAGACAATGAGCAGTTCTTC. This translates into CASRLAGAQQDNEQFF.

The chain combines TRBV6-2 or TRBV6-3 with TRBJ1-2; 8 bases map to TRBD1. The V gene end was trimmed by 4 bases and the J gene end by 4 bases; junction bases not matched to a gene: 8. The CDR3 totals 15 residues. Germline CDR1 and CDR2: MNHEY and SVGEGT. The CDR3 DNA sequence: TGTGCCAGCAGTTCCAGGGGGCGTAACTCCTATGGCTACACCTTC. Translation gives CASSSRGRNSYGYTF.

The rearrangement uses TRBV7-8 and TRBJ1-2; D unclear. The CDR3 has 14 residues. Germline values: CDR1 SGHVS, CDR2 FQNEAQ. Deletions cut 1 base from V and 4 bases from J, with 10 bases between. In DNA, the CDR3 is TGTGCCAGCAGCTTAGGGGGTAGCCGCTATGGCTACACCTTC. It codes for CASSLGGSRYGYTF.

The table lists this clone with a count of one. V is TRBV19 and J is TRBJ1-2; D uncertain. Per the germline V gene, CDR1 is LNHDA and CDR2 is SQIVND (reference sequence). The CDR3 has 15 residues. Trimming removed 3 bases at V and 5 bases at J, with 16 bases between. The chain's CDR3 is CASSITSGSFYGYTF. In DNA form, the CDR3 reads TGTGCCAGTAGTATTACGAGCGGCAGTTTTTATGGCTACACCTTC. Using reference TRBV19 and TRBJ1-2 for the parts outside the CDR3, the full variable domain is DGGITQSPKYLFRKEGQNVTLSCEQNLNHDAMYWYRQDPGQGLRLIYYSQIVNDFQKGDIAEGYSVSREKKESFPLTVTSAQKNPTAFYLCASSITSGSFYGYTFGSGTRLTVV.